Below, 28 T cell receptor beta chains from the same sample are listed, as sequenced in a study of shared clonotypes between healthy human individuals (dated by TCRdb to the early 2020s). Libraries were prepared through the immunoSEQ multiplex PCR assay. Here the immuneACCESS table is served through TCRdb, limited to in-frame sequences with V and J called. Missing clones are a known gap in these copies; in checked studies unresolved V genes cover under half, and the rest lacks a known reason. This sample gives about 2.4 million clones in total; roughly 93% of them show up just once. The leading ten clones occupy around 0.37% of the sample. Sequenced: naive CD4+ T cells from PBMCs. The cell subset or site label here, explained by the study, means: CD45RA+ positively selected. These receptors were obtained from a man between 18 and 29 years old in good health. Some clones in this sample may be carry-over from other donors' samples.

J is TRBJ1-2 and V is TRBV9; possibly TRBD1 for D (5 bases). This CDR3 is 13 amino acids long. Germline-derived CDR1 and CDR2 are SGDLS and YYNGEE. V shed 4 bases and J shed 3 bases, with 10 bases lying between them. CDR3 region: CASSITGDYGYTF. CDR3 bases: TGTGCCAGCAGCATCACAGGAGACTATGGCTACACCTTC.

J is TRBJ2-3 and V is TRBV2; 8 positions match TRBD1. CDR1 is SNHLY and CDR2 is FYNNEI in the germline V gene. There are 12 residues in the CDR3. DNA of the CDR3: TGTGCTAACGACATTGGGGACAGGAGCCAGTATTTT. This codes for CANDIGDRSQYF. Drawing the rest from reference TRBV2 and TRBJ2-3, the complete variable domain is EPEVTQTPSHQVTQMGQEVILRCVPISNHLYFYWYRQILGQKVEFLVSFYNNEISEKSEIFDDQFSVERPDGSNFTLKIRSTKLEDSAMYFCANDIGDRSQYFGPGTRLTVL.

V gene TRBV6-4 combines with J gene TRBJ2-1; TRBD2 matches at 16 bases. After removal of 0 bases from V and 13 bases from J, the junction contained 6 bases not matched to a gene. CDR1 is MRHNA, CDR2 SNTAGT, per germline. CDR3 length: 16 amino acids. The CDR3 protein is CASSDSEGLAGGHQFF. The CDR3 DNA follows: TGTGCCAGCAGTGACTCTGAGGGACTAGCGGGAGGGCACCAGTTCTTC.

The V and J genes are TRBV25-1 and TRBJ1-4; D gene ambiguous. This CDR3 is 12 amino acids long. The ends were cut back, 8 bases at V and 10 bases at J, with 14 bases in the middle. Germline CDR1 and CDR2: MGHDK and SYGVNS. In DNA form, the CDR3 reads TGTGCCAGCCAGGAAGGTCGGGGAAAACTGTTTTTT. The encoded protein is CASQEGRGKLFF. Full variable domain (rest looked up from reference TRBV25-1 and TRBJ1-4): EADIYQTPRYLVIGTGKKITLECSQTMGHDKMYWYQQDPGMELHLIHYSYGVNSTEKGDLSSESTVSRIRTEHFPLTLESARPSHTSQYLCASQEGRGKLFFGSGTQLSVL.

The chain is built from TRBV14 and TRBJ2-3; D remains ambiguous. V lost 3 bases to trimming and J lost 10 bases, with 20 bases between them. Germline V lookup: CDR1 SGHDN, CDR2 FVKESK. The CDR3 has 15 residues. DNA of the CDR3: TGTGCCAGCAGCCAGACCCGGACGCTGGTTGGGGCGCAGTATTTT. Translated: CASSQTRTLVGAQYF.

The chain carries TRBV18 and TRBJ2-1, with 9 positions matching TRBD2. The CDR3 is made up of 15 amino acids. CDR1 and CDR2 (germline): KGHSH, LQKENI. Unmatched junction bases numbered 8, after V lost 5 bases and J lost 6 bases. The CDR3 coding sequence is TGTGCCAGCTCATCCATAGCGGGAGAGATCAATGAGCAGTTCTTC. Its translation: CASSSIAGEINEQFF.

This clone has only one observation. The gene calls are TRBV10-3 and TRBJ1-2; 8 bases fit TRBD1. The germline V gene has CDR1 ENHRY and CDR2 SYGVKD. Unmatched junction bases numbered 3, after V lost 6 bases and J lost 6 bases. The CDR3 covers 12 residues. CDR3 in DNA: TGTGCCATCAGAGACAGGGGACATGGCTACACCTTC. Translating it yields CAIRDRGHGYTF.

This clone was found a few times. The chain uses TRBV5-1 and TRBJ2-4, with a weak D call TRBD2 (5 bases). Trimming removed 4 bases from V and 7 bases from J, with 21 bases in between. The germline CDR1 and CDR2 sequences are SGHRS and YFSETQ. The CDR3 consists of 16 residues. The chain's CDR3 is CASSIAPGSMRNIQYF. In DNA form, the CDR3 reads TGCGCCAGCAGCATCGCTCCGGGGTCGATGAGGAACATTCAGTACTTC. The entire variable domain, with the rest obtained from reference TRBV5-1 and TRBJ2-4, is as follows: KAGVTQTPRYLIKTRGQQVTLSCSPISGHRSVSWYQQTPGQGLQFLFEYFSETQRNKGNFPGRFSGRQFSNSRSEMNVSTLELGDSALYLCASSIAPGSMRNIQYFGAGTRLSVL.

V usage is TRBV9 and J usage is TRBJ2-1; 8 positions agree with TRBD2. Germline-derived CDR1 and CDR2 are SGDLS and YYNGEE. Unmatched junction bases numbered 2, after V lost 3 bases and J lost 9 bases. The CDR3 totals 12 residues. The CDR3 sequence is CASSDRGGEQFF. The CDR3 region has the DNA TGTGCCAGCAGCGACCGGGGGGGTGAGCAGTTCTTC.

The V call is TRBV2, the J call TRBJ1-2, with D maybe TRBD1 (5 bases). Germline-derived CDR1 and CDR2 are SNHLY and FYNNEI. The CDR3 contains 14 residues. V lost 4 bases and J 2 bases, leaving 11 bases between the germline ends. CDR3 coding DNA: TGTGCCAGCAGTGGGGACTCCGTCAACTATGGCTACACCTTC. Amino acid sequence: CASSGDSVNYGYTF.

In this sample, this clone turned up once. This chain joins TRBV6-6 and TRBJ1-2; a weak D match, TRBD1 (6 bases). Germline CDR1 MNHNY, CDR2 SVGAGI (reference sequence). The CDR3 contains 16 residues. V lost 3 bases to trimming and J lost 4 bases, with 18 bases between them. The CDR3 loop reads CASSYGGPDSSYGYTF. CDR3 in DNA: TGTGCCAGCAGTTATGGGGGGCCGGACAGTAGCTATGGCTACACCTTC.

The chain employs TRBV2 and TRBJ2-5; 8 nucleotides match TRBD2. CDR1 and CDR2 from the germline V gene are SNHLY and FYNNEI. After removal of 3 bases from V and 5 bases from J, the junction contained 11 bases not matched to a gene. The CDR3 extends over 16 amino acids. The CDR3 nucleotides read TGTGCCAGCAGTGACGGTCGTAGCGGGATAGGGGAGACCCAGTACTTC. Amino acids: CASSDGRSGIGETQYF.

The V call is TRBV11-2, the J call TRBJ2-7; D might be TRBD1 (7 bases). This CDR3 has 14 residues. Looked up from germline, CDR1 is SGHAT and CDR2 is FQNNGV. Trimming shortened V by 5 bases and J by 5 bases, and 16 bases separated the two germline ends. CDR3: CASSPSGGGNEQYF. In nucleotides, the CDR3 is TGTGCCAGCAGCCCGAGCGGAGGGGGCAACGAGCAGTACTTC. The whole variable domain, remainder taken from reference TRBV11-2 and TRBJ2-7, is EAGVAQSPRYKIIEKRQSVAFWCNPISGHATLYWYQQILGQGPKLLIQFQNNGVVDDSQLPKDRFSAERLKGVDSTLKIQPAKLEDSAVYLCASSPSGGGNEQYFGPGTRLTVT.

Only one count was recorded for this clone. This chain uses TRBV18 with TRBJ1-3; D possibly corresponds to TRBD1 (5 bases). This CDR3 has 13 residues. CDR1 and CDR2 from the germline V gene are KGHSH and LQKENI. V lost 5 bases and J 9 bases, leaving 14 bases between the germline ends. The CDR3 sequence is CASSETELVTIYF. CDR3 in DNA: TGTGCCAGCTCAGAGACAGAGCTGGTCACCATATATTTT. Complete variable domain (other parts from reference TRBV18 and TRBJ1-3): NAGVMQNPRHLVRRRGQEARLRCSPMKGHSHVYWYRQLPEEGLKFMVYLQKENIIDESGMPKERFSAEFPKEGPSILRIQQVVRGDSAAYFCASSETELVTIYFGEGSWLTVV.

This clone came up once. Additional DNA sequences in this sample encode the identical CDR3. This sequence joins TRBV27 and TRBJ1-3; weak D call: TRBD1 (6 bases). V was cut by 5 bases and J by 1 base, with 9 bases left in between. CDR1 is MNHEY, CDR2 SMNVEV, per germline (reference sequence). This CDR3 has 14 amino acids. The CDR3 nucleotides are TGTGCCAGCAGTCAACAGGGATCTGGAAACACCATATATTTT. Protein: CASSQQGSGNTIYF.

This clone was counted only a few times. The rearrangement uses TRBV5-1 and TRBJ1-1; D remains ambiguous. There are 14 residues in the CDR3. Looked up from germline, CDR1 is SGHRS and CDR2 is YFSETQ. Trimming removed 1 base from V and 0 bases from J, with 7 bases in between. The CDR3 sequence is CASSLNVLNTEAFF. DNA for the CDR3: TGCGCCAGCAGCTTGAACGTACTGAACACTGAAGCTTTCTTT.

A remark on this clone: An end of the junction does not agree with germline; a read error may underlie this. This chain joins TRBV18 and TRBJ1-2, with 8 bases identical to TRBD1. The V gene's germline CDR1 is KGHSH and CDR2 LQKENI. This CDR3 contains 14 residues. CDR3 nucleotides: TGTGCCAGCACACCACAGGGGGATAACTATGGCTACACCTTC. This gives the protein CASTPQGDNYGYTF.

This sequence joins TRBV7-6 and TRBJ2-5, with 9 bases fitting TRBD2. The germline V gene has CDR1 SGHVS and CDR2 FNYEAQ. J was trimmed by 5 bases and V by 5 bases; bases with no gene match: 6. This CDR3 spans 14 amino acids. CDR3: CASSPGLAQETQYF. CDR3 DNA: TGTGCCAGCAGCCCGGGACTAGCCCAGGAGACCCAGTACTTC. The full variable domain, its missing parts supplied by reference TRBV7-6 and TRBJ2-5, is GAGVSQSPRYKVTKRGQDVALRCDPISGHVSLYWYRQALGQGPEFLTYFNYEAQQDKSGLPNDRFSAERPEGSISTLTIQRTEQRDSAMYRCASSPGLAQETQYFGPGTRLLVL.

This clone was detected only a few times. This sequence joins TRBV2 and TRBJ1-1; no reliable D call. This CDR3 contains 15 residues. V was pared by 2 bases and J by 1 base, with 11 bases between. Germline CDR1 and CDR2: SNHLY and FYNNEI. The CDR3 DNA reads as TGTGCCAGCAGTGAACGTGACACAGCGAACACTGAAGCTTTCTTT. It specifies CASSERDTANTEAFF.

The V call is TRBV10-3, the J call TRBJ1-1, with D unresolved. With 5 bases removed from V and 6 bases from J, the gap between germline ends came to 13 bases. CDR1 and CDR2 (germline): ENHRY, SYGVKD. The CDR3 spans 13 residues. CDR3 amino acids: CAISTTSEAEAFF. CDR3 coding DNA: TGTGCCATCAGTACAACATCCGAGGCTGAAGCTTTCTTT.

The V gene is TRBV19, the J gene TRBJ1-2; D is perhaps TRBD1 (6 bases). The V and J ends lost 8 bases and 4 bases respectively, with 14 bases between them. The CDR3 runs 13 residues. CDR1 and CDR2 (germline): LNHDA, SQIVND (reference sequence). CDR3 nucleotides: TGTGCCAGTGCGGTCGGGGGCGGCTATGGCTACACCTTC. Translating it yields CASAVGGGYGYTF.

V and J are TRBV5-1 and TRBJ2-2; 7 bases are a match to TRBD1. The V segment lost 6 bases and the J segment 3 bases; nucleotides outside the gene matches: 8. Per germline, CDR1 SGHRS and CDR2 YFSETQ. This CDR3 comprises 15 residues. The CDR3 coding sequence is TGCGCCAGCACCTTAGAGGGGGCTGACACCGGGGAGCTGTTTTTT. Protein sequence: CASTLEGADTGELFF.

As concerns this clone: Additional DNA sequences in this sample encode the identical CDR3. The V and J genes are TRBV9 and TRBJ1-2, with D unresolved. Trimming cost V 0 bases and J 0 bases, with 6 bases left between them. The CDR3 extends over 14 amino acids. Germline V CDR1 and CDR2: SGDLS, YYNGEE. For the CDR3, the DNA is TGTGCCAGCAGCGTAGGTGGGGCTAACTATGGCTACACCTTC. This sequence encodes CASSVGGANYGYTF. The entire variable domain, with the rest obtained from reference TRBV9 and TRBJ1-2, is as follows: DSGVTQTPKHLITATGQRVTLRCSPRSGDLSVYWYQQSLDQGLQFLIQYYNGEERAKGNILERFSAQQFPDLHSELNLSSLELGDSALYFCASSVGGANYGYTFGSGTRLTVV.

V usage is TRBV2 and J usage is TRBJ1-4; D might be TRBD1 (6 bases). V lost 0 bases and J lost 8, with 19 bases in between. Per germline, CDR1 SNHLY and CDR2 FYNNEI. The length of the CDR3 is 17 residues. CDR3 residues: CASSEALRQGSWEKLFF. CDR3 DNA sequence: TGTGCCAGCAGTGAAGCGCTTCGGCAGGGGAGTTGGGAAAAACTGTTTTTT.

The genes are TRBV7-2 and TRBJ1-5; no clear D gene. Germline CDR1 and CDR2: SGHTA and FQGNSA. The CDR3 spans 15 residues. The ends were cut back, 3 bases at V and 4 bases at J, with 13 bases in the middle. CDR3 nucleotides: TGTGCCAGCAGCTTGAACTCTGACACAAATCAGCCCCAGCATTTT. Translation gives CASSLNSDTNQPQHF.

The chain recombines TRBV19 with TRBJ2-5, with D hard to call. In germline, CDR1 is LNHDA, CDR2 SQIVND (reference sequence). Trimming took off 4 bases at V and 5 bases at J, with 14 bases between the two ends. The CDR3 length is 14 residues. Here the CDR3 reads CASSTPLTGETQYF. In nucleotides, the CDR3 is TGTGCCAGTAGTACCCCTCTCACCGGGGAGACCCAGTACTTC.

The rearrangement links TRBV10-3 to TRBJ2-7; D remains ambiguous. Per the germline V gene, CDR1 is ENHRY and CDR2 is SYGVKD. This CDR3 contains 12 residues. V was shortened by 2 bases and J by 7 bases, with 9 bases between the two germline ends. The CDR3 protein is CAISETGWEQYF. CDR3 bases: TGTGCCATCAGTGAGACCGGGTGGGAGCAGTACTTC.

The chain employs TRBV28 and TRBJ2-1; weak D call: TRBD2 (5 bases). CDR1 MDHEN and CDR2 SYDVKM come from the germline V gene. Between the trimmed V and J ends, which lost 8 bases and 9 bases, there was a span of 14 bases. The CDR3 contains 12 residues. In DNA form, the CDR3 reads TGTGCCAGCGGCCCCGGGGTCGGTGAGCAGTTCTTC. Protein sequence: CASGPGVGEQFF.